Listed below are T cell receptor beta chains from one sample, sequenced in a study of beta chain features in type 1 diabetes. Only in-frame clones appear in the TCRdb table, and some are missing; sequencing was by immunoSEQ multiplex PCR. The sample shows around 340,000 clones, roughly 9% of them seen only once. Sequencing input: central memory CD4+ T cells from blood. Every receptor here comes from a man between 25 and 39 years old with type 1 diabetes. Both conserved end residues are part of each CDR3. The D gene is left open where the match is weak. For some rows the clone size is stated as once, few or many, or as a class when expanded; others skip it.

D gene: NA; clone size: NA; J gene: TRBJ1-1; CDR3 length: 15; V gene: TRBV18; CDR3 protein: CASSPMVGRDTEAFF; CDR3 DNA: TGTGCCAGCTCACCAATGGTGGGTCGAGACACTGAAGCTTTCTTT
D gene: NA; clone size: NA; J gene: TRBJ2-7; CDR3 length: 13; V gene: TRBV7-9; CDR3 protein: CASSLWGSDEQYF; CDR3 DNA: TGTGCCAGCAGCTTATGGGGTTCGGACGAGCAGTACTTC
D gene: NA; clone size: many; J gene: TRBJ2-7; CDR3 length: 14; V gene: TRBV5-1; CDR3 protein: CASRATVSSYEQYF; CDR3 DNA: TGCGCCAGCAGGGCGACAGTAAGCTCCTACGAGCAGTACTTC
D gene: TRBD1; clone size: few; J gene: TRBJ1-1; CDR3 length: 14; V gene: TRBV29-1; CDR3 protein: CSGEGTGGRTEAFF; CDR3 DNA: TGCAGCGGTGAGGGTACAGGGGGCAGGACTGAAGCTTTCTTT
D gene: TRBD1; clone size: NA; J gene: TRBJ2-7; CDR3 length: 14; V gene: TRBV28; CDR3 protein: CASCLGQGDVQQYF; CDR3 DNA: TGTGCCAGCTGCCTGGGACAGGGGGATGTCCAGCAGTACTTC
D gene: NA; clone size: NA; J gene: TRBJ2-1; CDR3 length: 14; V gene: TRBV28; CDR3 protein: CASSLERAFNEQFF; CDR3 DNA: TGTGCCAGCAGTTTAGAAAGGGCCTTCAATGAGCAGTTCTTC
D gene: NA; clone size: few; J gene: TRBJ1-5; CDR3 length: 13; V gene: TRBV2; CDR3 protein: CASHAQRDQPQHF; CDR3 DNA: TGTGCCAGCCACGCCCAGAGAGATCAGCCCCAGCATTTT
D gene: NA; clone size: few; J gene: TRBJ2-1; CDR3 length: 13; V gene: TRBV2; CDR3 protein: CASSSLKHNEQFF; CDR3 DNA: TGTGCCAGCAGTTCACTAAAACACAATGAGCAGTTCTTC
D gene: NA; clone size: few; J gene: TRBJ1-1; CDR3 length: 12; V gene: TRBV7-6; CDR3 protein: CASSLINTEAFF; CDR3 DNA: TGTGCCAGCAGCCTTATTAACACTGAAGCTTTCTTT
D gene: NA; clone size: NA; J gene: TRBJ1-3; CDR3 length: 16; V gene: TRBV6-5; CDR3 protein: CASSYSMASDGNTIYF; CDR3 DNA: TGTGCCAGCAGTTACTCGATGGCTAGTGACGGAAACACCATATATTTT
D gene: TRBD1; clone size: NA; J gene: TRBJ1-2; CDR3 length: 17; V gene: TRBV4-3; CDR3 protein: CASSQERERQGSAGYTF; CDR3 DNA: TGCGCCAGCAGCCAAGAAAGAGAGCGACAGGGGAGTGCTGGCTACACCTTC
D gene: NA; clone size: NA; J gene: TRBJ1-1; CDR3 length: 16; V gene: TRBV23-1; CDR3 protein: CASRDYLGQRNTEAFF; CDR3 DNA: TGCGCCAGCAGAGACTACCTAGGACAGCGGAACACTGAAGCTTTCTTT
D gene: TRBD1; clone size: NA; J gene: TRBJ1-2; CDR3 length: 17; V gene: TRBV10-3; CDR3 protein: CAISESSGGRERYGYTF; CDR3 DNA: TGTGCCATCAGTGAGTCCTCAGGGGGCCGAGAGCGCTATGGCTACACCTTC
D gene: TRBD2; clone size: few; J gene: TRBJ2-1; CDR3 length: 16; V gene: TRBV7-6; CDR3 protein: CASSPRQAGTYNEQFF; CDR3 DNA: TGTGCCAGCAGCCCACGACAAGCGGGGACCTACAATGAGCAGTTCTTC
D gene: TRBD1; clone size: few; J gene: TRBJ2-3; CDR3 length: 15; V gene: TRBV18; CDR3 protein: CASSPRAGGKDTQYF; CDR3 DNA: TGTGCCAGCTCACCACGGGCAGGGGGCAAAGATACGCAGTATTTT
D gene: NA; clone size: many; J gene: TRBJ1-5; CDR3 length: 13; V gene: TRBV2; CDR3 protein: CASISDTNQPQHF; CDR3 DNA: TGTGCCAGCATTTCGGACACAAATCAGCCCCAGCATTTT
D gene: NA; clone size: NA; J gene: TRBJ1-5; CDR3 length: 14; V gene: TRBV30; CDR3 protein: CAWSLGLFNQPQHF; CDR3 DNA: TGTGCCTGGAGTCTCGGGCTGTTCAATCAGCCCCAGCATTTT
D gene: TRBD2; clone size: many; J gene: TRBJ2-3; CDR3 length: 14; V gene: TRBV7-8; CDR3 protein: CASIPGLAADTQYF; CDR3 DNA: TGTGCCAGCATCCCGGGACTAGCGGCTGATACGCAGTATTTT
D gene: NA; clone size: NA; J gene: TRBJ2-5; CDR3 length: 14; V gene: TRBV5-1; CDR3 protein: CASSPSGGGETQYF; CDR3 DNA: TGCGCCAGCAGCCCTTCGGGGGGCGGGGAGACCCAGTACTTC
D gene: NA; clone size: NA; J gene: TRBJ2-1; CDR3 length: 13; V gene: TRBV2; CDR3 protein: CASSEAQGGEQFF; CDR3 DNA: TGTGCCAGCAGTGAAGCACAAGGTGGCGAGCAGTTCTTC
D gene: NA; clone size: few; J gene: TRBJ2-5; CDR3 length: 14; V gene: TRBV11-2; CDR3 protein: CASNPLGGGETQYF; CDR3 DNA: TGTGCCAGCAACCCCCTCGGGGGAGGCGAGACCCAGTACTTC
D gene: TRBD1; clone size: few; J gene: TRBJ2-4; CDR3 length: 13; V gene: TRBV10-3; CDR3 protein: CAISPDRVNIQYF; CDR3 DNA: TGTGCCATCAGTCCGGACAGGGTTAACATTCAGTACTTC
D gene: NA; clone size: NA; J gene: TRBJ1-2; CDR3 length: 15; V gene: TRBV10-3; CDR3 protein: CAISEEAGYNYGYTF; CDR3 DNA: TGTGCCATCAGTGAGGAGGCAGGATATAACTATGGCTACACCTTC
D gene: TRBD1; clone size: NA; J gene: TRBJ1-1; CDR3 length: 11; V gene: TRBV7-9; CDR3 protein: CASSWDSEAFF; CDR3 DNA: TGTGCCAGCAGCTGGGACAGTGAAGCTTTCTTT